This T cell receptor (beta chain) was observed in a study of cytomegalovirus exposure and HLA in healthy donors. Study observations and caveats: Later analysis demonstrated an association between a missense DCLRE1C variant and TCR beta V- and J-gene trimming. High specificity and sensitivity for cytomegalovirus status were reported for the classifier.

The PCR was carried out with 60 Vbeta primers and 13 Jbeta primers. The assay was immunoSEQ multiplex PCR, and TCRdb's table has in-frame clones only and misses some. The table gives 200,000 or so clones; the top ten clones make up roughly 1.2% of it. As for this clone: Its matching antigen is unknown.

This CDR3 comprises 14 residues. V lost 7 bases, J lost 6 bases, and 7 bases stayed unmatched. The germline CDR1 and CDR2 sequences are MDHEN and SYDVKM. Each donor was nominally healthy when sampled (though unrecorded immune exposures were likely). This TCR was recovered from a girl aged 2-10 years in good health and CMV-seropositive. The sample consisted of PBMCs. The chain employs TRBV28 and TRBJ1-5, with TRBD1 matching 9 bases. CDR3 protein: CASNTGGATQPQHF. The CDR3 nucleotides read TGTGCCAGCAATACAGGGGGCGCAACTCAGCCCCAGCATTTT. Looking up the rest from reference TRBV28 and TRBJ1-5 gives the full variable domain: DVKVTQSSRYLVKRTGEKVFLECVQDMDHENMFWYRQDPGLGLRLIYFSYDVKMKEKGDIPEGYSVSREKKERFSLILESASTNQTSMYLCASNTGGATQPQHFGDGTRLSIL.